This T cell receptor (beta chain) was captured by sequencing in a study of blood T cell repertoires in COVID-19. Overall study: Collection of acute and convalescent COVID-19 samples took place in the United States, Italy and Spain. PBMCs, B-cell-depleted T cells, or T cells were the source of the cDNA or gDNA that made up the material.

How the authors handled the data: Estimated nucleated cell counts came from reference gene primer amplification. Sequencing was performed with immunoSEQ multiplex PCR; in TCRdb, only in-frame clones are kept and a portion is missing. For V, J and clone size, that table is used; D and trimming come from the DNA. The table lists nearly 100,000 clones, approximately 80% of them singletons. The source is a man aged 65-85 years with acute or convalescent COVID-19. Source material: peripheral blood.

CDR3 DNA: TGTGCCAGCAGTGAGTGGGGCGAACTGTATGGCTACACCTTC. Translating gives CASSEWGELYGYTF. The chain uses TRBV25-1 and TRBJ1-2; maybe TRBD1 (5 bases). V was cut by 3 bases and J by 5 bases, with 13 bases left in between. The CDR3 has 14 residues. CDR1 and CDR2 (germline): MGHDK, SYGVNS.